A selection of T cell receptor beta chains follows, all from one sample in a study of cytomegalovirus exposure and HLA in healthy donors. The repertoire was sequenced with immunoSEQ multiplex PCR; TCRdb's copy has only in-frame clones and lacks some. The sample records roughly 99,000 clones, about three quarters being singletons. The sample consisted of PBMCs. The source is a man in his sixties in good health and CMV-seropositive. CDR3s include the opening cysteine and the closing phenylalanine or tryptophan. A D gene is named only where the DNA matches it firmly. Clone size is shown for a subset of rows, as once, few, many or a class of expanded clone.

abundance | d_gene | j_gene | v_gene | CDR3nt | CDR3aa
once | - | TRBJ1-5 | TRBV6-1 | TGTGCCAGCAGTGTGCCGGGTTATAGCAATCAGCCCCAGCATTTT | CASSVPGYSNQPQHF
- | - | TRBJ2-5 | TRBV10-3 | TGTGCCATCAGTGATCTGGGAGAGCAGTACTTC | CAISDLGEQYF
- | - | TRBJ2-3 | TRBV7-9 | TGTGCCAGCAGCTTATCGCTAGCAACAGATACGCAGTATTTT | CASSLSLATDTQYF
few | TRBD2 | TRBJ2-5 | TRBV19 | TGTGCCAGTAGTATACAGGGAGGGGCAAAAGAGACCCAGTACTTC | CASSIQGGAKETQYF
few | TRBD1 | TRBJ1-1 | TRBV7-9 | TGTGCCAGCAGCATAACACAGGGGTTGGGGACTGAAGCTTTCTTT | CASSITQGLGTEAFF
- | - | TRBJ1-1 | TRBV19 | TGTGCCAGTACCTCCCGTCAGCGTTCGAGAACTGAAGCTTTCTTT | CASTSRQRSRTEAFF
- | - | TRBJ2-5 | TRBV5-1 | TGCGCCAGCAGCTTGGGTGGAGGAGAGACCCAGTACTTC | CASSLGGGETQYF
few | TRBD1 | TRBJ1-2 | TRBV5-6 | TGTGCCAGCAGCTTGCCGCCCCCCGGGACAGCCCACACCTTC | CASSLPPPGTAHTF
once | - | TRBJ1-5 | TRBV7-9 | TGTGCCAGCACCAAGGGAGGGGATAGCAATCAGCCCCAGCATTTT | CASTKGGDSNQPQHF
- | TRBD1 | TRBJ1-3 | TRBV5-1 | TGCGCCAGCAGCGCCCACCGACAGGGTCTGGGCTCTGGAAACACCATATATTTT | CASSAHRQGLGSGNTIYF
- | - | TRBJ2-5 | TRBV5-1 | TGCGCCAGCAGCCCCCACACAGAGACCCAGTACTTC | CASSPHTETQYF
- | - | TRBJ2-7 | TRBV13 | TGTGCCAGCAGCAGTCTTCTCGGGGGACCCTCCTACGAGCAGTACTTC | CASSSLLGGPSYEQYF
- | TRBD2 | TRBJ2-1 | TRBV5-1 | TGCGCCAGCAGCCTTAGCGGGGGGGAGAATGAGCAGTTCTTC | CASSLSGGENEQFF
- | TRBD1 | TRBJ1-2 | TRBV6-5 | TGTGCCAGCAGACGAACAGGGGGGCATGGCTACACCTTC | CASRRTGGHGYTF
- | - | TRBJ2-3 | TRBV5-5 | TGTGCCAGCAGCGGTACAAGAGATACGCAGTATTTT | CASSGTRDTQYF
- | - | TRBJ1-1 | TRBV27 | TGTGCCAGCAGTCAAAGACAAGGCACTGAAGCTTTCTTT | CASSQRQGTEAFF
- | - | TRBJ2-7 | TRBV6-5 | TGTGCCAGCAGTTTTAGCTCCTACGAGCAGTACTTC | CASSFSSYEQYF
- | - | TRBJ1-1 | TRBV5-1 | TGCGCCAGCAGCCTCGACAGCACTGAAGCTTTCTTT | CASSLDSTEAFF
- | TRBD2 | TRBJ2-5 | TRBV11-2 | TGTGCCAGCAGCTTCACTAGCGTTGAAGAGACCCAGTACTTC | CASSFTSVEETQYF
- | TRBD2 | TRBJ2-7 | TRBV7-8 | TGTGCCAGCAGCTTTGATCGACTAGCGGGGGTTACAAGCTCCTACGAGCAGTACTTC | CASSFDRLAGVTSSYEQYF
- | TRBD1 | TRBJ1-3 | TRBV10-3 | TGTGCCATCAGAGTGGGACAGGGCTCTGGAAACACCATATATTTT | CAIRVGQGSGNTIYF
- | TRBD1 | TRBJ2-6 | TRBV7-2 | TGTGCCAGCAGCCCCGGGACAGGGCCTGGGGCCAACGTCCTGACTTTC | CASSPGTGPGANVLTF
few | - | TRBJ1-1 | TRBV23-1 | TGCGCCAGCAGTAAACCTTTTAGGAGGGGAGGTTTCTTT | CASSKPFRRGGFF
- | TRBD2 | TRBJ2-7 | TRBV5-1 | TGCGCCAGCAGCTTGAAGCTAGCGGGGACTACCGAGCAGTACTTC | CASSLKLAGTTEQYF
- | - | TRBJ2-5 | TRBV6-4 | TGTGCCAGCGGGCTCGGAGAGACCCAGTACTTC | CASGLGETQYF
- | TRBD2 | TRBJ2-5 | TRBV7-2 | TGTGCCAGCAGCTTGAACAGCGGGGGCCAAGAGACCCAGTACTTC | CASSLNSGGQETQYF
- | TRBD2 | TRBJ2-7 | TRBV5-6 | TGTGCCAGCAGCTTGACGGGGGGTCGAACCTACGAGCAGTACTTC | CASSLTGGRTYEQYF
- | - | TRBJ2-1 | TRBV6-6 | TGTGCCAGCAGTTTCGATCTCGGGGGCTACAATGAGCAGTTCTTC | CASSFDLGGYNEQFF
- | - | TRBJ2-5 | TRBV6-1 | TGTGCCAGCAGTGAACGGTGGGAGACCCAGTACTTC | CASSERWETQYF
- | TRBD2 | TRBJ2-5 | TRBV5-6 | TGTGCCACAAGACTAGCGGGGCAAGAGACCCAGTACTTC | CATRLAGQETQYF
once | TRBD1 | TRBJ1-1 | TRBV27 | TGTGCCAGCAGTTTTGGGGGGGGGACAGGGAACACTGAAGCTTTCTTT | CASSFGGGTGNTEAFF
few | TRBD1 | TRBJ1-3 | TRBV18 | TGTGCCAGCTCACCCGGGACAGGGTGGTACACCATATATTTT | CASSPGTGWYTIYF
- | - | TRBJ2-7 | TRBV15 | TGTGCCACCAGCAGAGATCTAGCTACCTACGAGCAGTACTTC | CATSRDLATYEQYF
- | - | TRBJ2-1 | TRBV5-8 | TGTGCCAGCAGCATAGCCGTACGGACCTACAATGAGCAGTTCTTC | CASSIAVRTYNEQFF
once | - | TRBJ1-1 | TRBV4-3 | TGCGCCAGCAGCCAAGGGGTGGGAGACACTGAAGCTTTCTTT | CASSQGVGDTEAFF
- | - | TRBJ2-3 | TRBV25-1 | TGTGCCAGTGCTATAGCGGCCGATACGCAGTATTTT | CASAIAADTQYF
- | - | TRBJ1-6 | TRBV19 | TGTGCCAGTATGGGCCGCTCCTATAATTCACCCCTCCACTTT | CASMGRSYNSPLHF
- | - | TRBJ1-1 | TRBV27 | TGTGCCAGCAGTCCCCGGGGTCAGAACACTGAAGCTTTCTTT | CASSPRGQNTEAFF
once | - | TRBJ2-7 | TRBV6-5 | TGTGCCAGCAGTGTGAGGGGGACGGGTGTGTACGAGCAGTACTTC | CASSVRGTGVYEQYF
few | - | TRBJ1-6 | TRBV4-1 | TGCGCCAGCAGCCAAGGATTGACAGGCAATTCACCCCTCCACTTT | CASSQGLTGNSPLHF
- | - | TRBJ2-2 | TRBV7-9 | TGTGCCAGCAGCTTAGGCCCAGTCACGGGCACCGGGGAGCTGTTTTTT | CASSLGPVTGTGELFF
few | - | TRBJ1-2 | TRBV7-2 | TGTGCCAGCAGCTTAGGGGAACGACAGGCGGCGCGGTCCAGCTACACCTTC | CASSLGERQAARSSYTF
- | TRBD1 | TRBJ1-2 | TRBV7-8 | TGTGCCAGCAGCTTAGGGGGACAGGCTTCTAACTATGGCTACACCTTC | CASSLGGQASNYGYTF
- | - | TRBJ1-5 | TRBV10-3 | TGTGCCATCAGCGGACAGATAAATCAGCCCCAGCATTTT | CAISGQINQPQHF
- | - | TRBJ2-3 | TRBV15 | TGTGCCACCAGCAGAACATCTAGCCCGGCAGATACGCAGTATTTT | CATSRTSSPADTQYF
- | TRBD1 | TRBJ2-1 | TRBV10-3 | TGTGCCATCACGCAACTCCCGGGGTCAACAGGGGATGAGCAGTTCTTC | CAITQLPGSTGDEQFF
- | - | TRBJ1-5 | TRBV6-6 | TGTGCCAGCAGCCTGGGGCCGGCGATCAATCAGCCCCAGCATTTT | CASSLGPAINQPQHF
- | TRBD2 | TRBJ2-7 | TRBV15 | TGTGCCACCAGCAGCGCTAGCGGGGGGTACTACGAGCAGTACTTC | CATSSASGGYYEQYF
- | - | TRBJ1-5 | TRBV19 | TGTGCCACCCATGGACATGGTGGGAGCAATCAGCCCCAGCATTTT | CATHGHGGSNQPQHF
- | TRBD2 | TRBJ2-1 | TRBV9 | TGTGCCAGCAGCGTAGGGGCGGACGGGGGGGCCTTTGAGCAGTTCTTC | CASSVGADGGAFEQFF
- | TRBD1 | TRBJ1-2 | TRBV5-1 | TGCGCCAGCAGCTTGGGACAGGGGCGACTCAACTATGGCTACACCTTC | CASSLGQGRLNYGYTF
- | - | TRBJ2-7 | TRBV23-1 | TGCGCCAGCAGTCAATTACGTCCCCGACTATTCTACGAGCAGTACTTC | CASSQLRPRLFYEQYF
once | TRBD1 | TRBJ2-2 | TRBV6-5 | TGTGCCAGCAGTGCCGGGACAGGTATCCCCGGGGAGCTGTTTTTT | CASSAGTGIPGELFF
- | TRBD1 | TRBJ2-5 | TRBV4-2 | TGTGCCAGCAGCCCGGACAGGGCTCAAGAGACCCAGTACTTC | CASSPDRAQETQYF
- | - | TRBJ1-5 | TRBV28 | TGTGCCAGCAGTCGGTATCAGCCCCAGCATTTT | CASSRYQPQHF
- | - | TRBJ1-2 | TRBV5-4 | TGTGCCAGCAGCTTGGTTCAGGCTTCTAACTATGGCTACACCTTC | CASSLVQASNYGYTF
- | - | TRBJ2-1 | TRBV5-4 | TGTGCCAGCAGCCGGGGGGGGACAGATCGCTACAATGAGCAGTTCTTC | CASSRGGTDRYNEQFF
- | - | TRBJ1-1 | TRBV28 | TGTGCCAGCAGTTTTACCTCATGGGGGGAGGCTGAAGCTTTCTTT | CASSFTSWGEAEAFF
- | TRBD1 | TRBJ1-2 | TRBV5-4 | TGTGCCAGCAGCTTACAGGGGGCGGGTTATGGCTACACCTTC | CASSLQGAGYGYTF
- | - | TRBJ2-2 | TRBV4-3 | TGCGCCAGCAGCCAAGAGACAGGCATGAACACCGGGGAGCTGTTTTTT | CASSQETGMNTGELFF